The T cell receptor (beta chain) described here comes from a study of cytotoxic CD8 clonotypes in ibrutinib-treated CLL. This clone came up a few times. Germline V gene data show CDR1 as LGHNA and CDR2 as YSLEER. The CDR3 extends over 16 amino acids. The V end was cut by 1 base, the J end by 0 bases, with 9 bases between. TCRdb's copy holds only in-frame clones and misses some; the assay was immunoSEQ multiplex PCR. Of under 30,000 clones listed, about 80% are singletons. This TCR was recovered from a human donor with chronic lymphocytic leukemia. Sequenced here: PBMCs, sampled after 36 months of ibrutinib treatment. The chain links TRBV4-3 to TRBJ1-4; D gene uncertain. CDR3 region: CASSQGANPTNEKLFF. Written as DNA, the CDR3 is TGCGCCAGCAGCCAAGGGGCTAACCCAACTAATGAAAAACTGTTTTTT.